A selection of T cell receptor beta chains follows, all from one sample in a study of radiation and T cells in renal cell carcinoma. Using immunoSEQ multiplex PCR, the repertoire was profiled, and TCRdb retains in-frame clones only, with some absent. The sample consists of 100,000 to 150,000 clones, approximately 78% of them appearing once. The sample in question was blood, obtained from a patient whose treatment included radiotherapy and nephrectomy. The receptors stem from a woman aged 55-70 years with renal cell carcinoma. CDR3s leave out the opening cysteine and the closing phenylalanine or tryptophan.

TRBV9 ASSVGGQGDSEQF
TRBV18 ASRPGTGSYEQY
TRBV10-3 AISESRQGAGYT
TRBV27 ASSSPGLANYEQY
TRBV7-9 ASSFLRARTYEQY
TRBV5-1 ASSFTTGEDTQY
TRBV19 ASSDSGRTHEQY
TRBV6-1 ASTRGTLGTTEAF
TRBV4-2 ASSPIHRGGSGNTIY
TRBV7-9 ASSAWTSGLSYEQY
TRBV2 ASRPLVGRRDRGSYGYT
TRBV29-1 SVQLDGYEQY
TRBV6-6 ASSLAGRSYEQY
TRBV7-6 ASRNHRGLLSGANVLT
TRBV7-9 ASSNRDQRLETQY
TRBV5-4 ASSLGGNAGNTIY
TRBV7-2 ASSFTGRLNTEAF
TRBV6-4 ASSDSRAGEQF
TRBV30 AWSVGSRSYNEQF
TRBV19 ASSIGLAAGGYPGELF
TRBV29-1 STKRGGMGEKLF
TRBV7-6 ASSLGNRGRAYEQY
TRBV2 ASRTGTGGMGQPQH
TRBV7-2 ASSFGVGNEQF
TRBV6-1 ASREGHSGPQH
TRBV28 ASSLGDSQGYT
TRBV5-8 ASSGWTGSTDTQY
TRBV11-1 ASSPRGSGANVLT
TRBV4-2 ASSLRGTGKSYSGNTIY
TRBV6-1 ASSGRDSI
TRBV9 ASSVGRRAKNIQY
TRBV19 ATGTASYNEQF
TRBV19 ASSLRGAASNTEAF
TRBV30 AWRTGGNEQY
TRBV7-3 ASSPESGLAELSYNEQF
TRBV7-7 ASSLDRGVETQY
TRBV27 ASSWGHTGELF
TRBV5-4 ASSLSVLGGQEQY
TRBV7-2 ASSLEGDPSTDTQY
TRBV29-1 SVGGGKETQY
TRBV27 ASSLVWDSINTDTQY
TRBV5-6 ASSLGTGGSDTQY
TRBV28 ASSFLGQAFPEAF
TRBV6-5 ASSYDSRNQPQH
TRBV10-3 AISGRREGQGGIYTGELF
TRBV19 ASSRTGDPYNEQF
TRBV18 ASSPTRAYNYGYT
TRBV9 ASSVGVKGIGNGYT
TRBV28 ASSQAEGQGALGANVLT
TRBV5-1 ASSPGGSSYNEQF
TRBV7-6 ASSTFGGAHYNEQF
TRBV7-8 ASSLAIRAEQY
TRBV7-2 ASSLSGHPLY
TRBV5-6 ASSLGAGKAF
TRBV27 ASRETGGETQY
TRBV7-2 ASSLAQGITEAF
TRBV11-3 ASSPQTGDTQY
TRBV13 ASSLGGQGVNTEAF
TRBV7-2 ASSLARGRGRETQY